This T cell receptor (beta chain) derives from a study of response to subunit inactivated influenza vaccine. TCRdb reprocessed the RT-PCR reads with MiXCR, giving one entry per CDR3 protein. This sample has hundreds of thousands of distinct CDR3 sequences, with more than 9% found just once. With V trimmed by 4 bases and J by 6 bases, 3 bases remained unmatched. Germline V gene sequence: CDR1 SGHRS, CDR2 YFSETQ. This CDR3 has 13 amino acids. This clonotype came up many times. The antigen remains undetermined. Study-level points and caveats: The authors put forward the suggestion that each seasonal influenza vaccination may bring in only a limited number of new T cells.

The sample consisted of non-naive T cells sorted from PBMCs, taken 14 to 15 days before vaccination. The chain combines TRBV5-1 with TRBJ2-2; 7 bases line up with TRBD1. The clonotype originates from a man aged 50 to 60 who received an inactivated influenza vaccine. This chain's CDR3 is CASSRQGSGELFF. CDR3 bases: TGCGCCAGCAGCAGACAGGGATCCGGGGAGCTGTTTTTT.